This TCR beta chain was recorded in a study of blood T cell repertoires in COVID-19. Across the study: The samples span acute and convalescent COVID-19 from the United States, Italy and Spain. The analysed material was cDNA or gDNA that came from T cells, B-cell-depleted T cells, or PBMCs.

In the authors' workflow: The authors estimated nucleated cell counts from reference gene primer amplification. Produced via immunoSEQ multiplex PCR; TCRdb's table is partial and in-frame only. D and trimming come from the DNA, and the V and J calls and clone size come from that table. The table has approximately 170,000 clones, 89% seen once; the top ten hold roughly 0.82%. Cohort allocation depended upon clinical history that participants reported. Germline values: CDR1 MNHEY, CDR2 SMNVEV (reference sequence). The CDR3 length is 15 residues. With 7 bases clipped from V and 2 bases from J, the junction kept 10 bases outside the gene matches.

The clonotype originates from a woman aged 18-29 years who had recovered from COVID-19. Sequences were obtained from PBMCs or T cells enriched from blood (not recorded which). The rearrangement uses TRBV27 and TRBJ1-2; 7 nucleotides line up with TRBD1. The CDR3 is CASTPDRLGNYGYTF. The CDR3 region has the DNA TGTGCCAGCACCCCGGACAGGCTCGGAAACTATGGCTACACCTTC.